The 8 T cell receptor beta chains listed next were all sequenced from one sample in a study of blood T cell repertoires in COVID-19. Sequenced by immunoSEQ multiplex PCR; TCRdb stores in-frame clones only, minus some. The sample shows a few hundred thousand clones, roughly 85% of them seen only once. Sequencing used PBMCs or T cells enriched from blood (not recorded which). The receptors derive from a woman in her forties or fifties who had recovered from COVID-19.

The V and J genes are TRBV11-2 and TRBJ2-7; 9 nucleotides line up with TRBD2. Germline CDR1 SGHAT, CDR2 FQNNGV. The J segment lost 2 bases and the V segment lost 5 bases, leaving 7 bases of the junction unmatched. The CDR3 sequence is 15 residues long. The CDR3 region is CASSERTSDPYEQYF. In DNA, the CDR3 is TGTGCCAGCAGCGAACGGACTAGCGACCCCTACGAGCAGTACTTC.

The rearrangement uses TRBV2 and TRBJ1-2; D is ambiguous. CDR3 size: 14 residues. CDR1 and CDR2 from the germline V gene are SNHLY and FYNNEI. Trimming pared 5 bases from V and 5 bases from J, leaving 15 bases between. CDR3 nucleotides: TGTGCCAGCAGTCCCCTCGTCTCTTCTTATGGCTACACCTTC. It codes for CASSPLVSSYGYTF.

The genes are TRBV7-2 and TRBJ1-1; D remains unclear. Germline V gene data show CDR1 as SGHTA and CDR2 as FQGNSA. The CDR3 totals 16 residues. Trimming removed 5 bases at V and 8 bases at J, with 24 bases between. This CDR3 is CASSPQPGLRSGEAFF. The CDR3 DNA follows: TGTGCCAGCAGCCCTCAACCGGGCCTCAGGTCGGGAGAAGCTTTCTTT.

This clone showed up just once. The rearrangement joins TRBV10-3 to TRBJ1-2, with TRBD1 identical over 9 bases. This CDR3 comprises 16 residues. Trimming removed 3 bases from V and 6 bases from J; junction bases left unmatched: 11. Looked up from germline, CDR1 is ENHRY and CDR2 is SYGVKD. In DNA, the CDR3 is TGTGCCATCAGTGACGGTGGCCCGGACAGGGGACATGGCTACACCTTC. Protein sequence: CAISDGGPDRGHGYTF.

This clone was observed a single time. This sequence joins TRBV7-9 and TRBJ2-6, with 12 bases identical to TRBD2. Germline V gene lookup returns CDR1 SEHNR and CDR2 FQNEAQ (reference sequence). CDR3 length: 18 amino acids. Unmatched junction bases numbered 6, after V lost 6 bases and J lost 0 bases. CDR3 protein: CASSRGLAGFSGANVLTF. The DNA of the CDR3 is TGTGCCAGCAGTCGAGGACTAGCGGGGTTCTCTGGGGCCAACGTCCTGACTTTC.

The chain has TRBV24-1 and TRBJ2-3, with a tentative D call TRBD2 (6 bases). Trimming removed 3 bases from V and 1 base from J, with 7 bases in between. The CDR3 runs to 14 residues. Germline CDR1 reads KGHDR; CDR2 reads SFDVKD. CDR3 protein: CATSDPGGTDTQYF. CDR3 DNA: TGTGCCACCAGTGATCCGGGGGGCACAGATACGCAGTATTTT.

Only one count was recorded for this clone. The gene calls are TRBV11-2 and TRBJ1-1; D is perhaps TRBD1 (5 bases). CDR1 is SGHAT and CDR2 is FQNNGV in the germline V gene. CDR3 length: 13 residues. V lost 1 base and J 7 bases, leaving 10 bases between the germline ends. As DNA, the CDR3 is TGTGCCAGCAGCTTAGGGGGGGGAGGTGAAGCTTTCTTT. Protein product: CASSLGGGGEAFF.

This rearrangement joins TRBV2 to TRBJ1-6; D possibly corresponds to TRBD1 (5 bases). Trimming pared 5 bases from V and 6 bases from J, leaving 14 bases between. Germline V gene data show CDR1 as SNHLY and CDR2 as FYNNEI. The CDR3 has 15 residues. The CDR3 sequence is CASSRQTPLNSPLHF. In nucleotides, the CDR3 is TGTGCCAGCAGTCGACAGACGCCTCTTAATTCACCCCTCCACTTT.